This T cell receptor (beta chain) comes out of a study of shared clonotypes between healthy human individuals. Study-level findings and limits: A reduction in generation probabilities was seen for non-shared clonotypes relative to those shared by all four donors.

The method was immunoSEQ multiplex PCR; TCRdb's version includes in-frame clones alone and lacks a portion of them. The sample records 2 million to 2.5 million clones, roughly 93% being singletons. Details on this clone: No antigen is known for it. The same CDR3 also results from other DNA sequences found in this sample.

Germline assignment: CDR1 SGHRS and CDR2 YFSETQ. The V gene end was trimmed by 4 bases and the J gene end by 0 bases; junction bases not matched to a gene: 5. This CDR3 contains 16 residues. This receptor was taken from a man aged 18 to 30 in good health. Some clones in this sample may be carry-over from other donors' samples. The chain has TRBV5-1 and TRBJ1-4, with 8 positions matching TRBD1. The sequenced sample consisted of naive CD4+ T cells from PBMCs. Stated subset: CD45RA+ positively selected. In DNA, the CDR3 is TGCGCCAGCAGCCTTGGGGACAGGACAACTAATGAAAAACTGTTTTTT. Protein sequence: CASSLGDRTTNEKLFF.